The sequence of this TCR beta chain was determined in a study of T cell changes during pregnancy in multiple sclerosis. Here immunoSEQ multiplex PCR was the method, and the copy in TCRdb shows in-frame clones only, minus some. The sample carries some 67,000 clones, approximately 92% recorded once. CDR3 length: 12 residues. V was cut by 7 bases and J by 7 bases, with 16 bases left in between. CDR1 and CDR2 (germline): SQVTM, ANQGSEA. V is TRBV29-1 and J is TRBJ1-1; D might be TRBD1 (6 bases). The sample in question was peripheral blood, obtained in the first trimester of pregnancy. The sequence was collected from a female donor with multiple sclerosis, enrolled in a pregnancy study. The CDR3 bases are TGCAGCGCCATTCCCGGACAGAATGAAGCTTTCTTT. Translated, it gives CSAIPGQNEAFF.